This TCR beta chain was sequenced for a study of T cell responses to AZD1222 COVID-19 vaccine. General study results and limits: Baseline seropositivity characterized only a handful of AZD1222 recipients. Repertoires were collected only later (after the peak T cell response had occurred).

Germline assignment: CDR1 SGHAT and CDR2 FQNNGV. The CDR3 totals 15 residues. V lost 5 bases and J lost 5, with 15 bases in between. Profiled with immunoSEQ multiplex PCR; TCRdb holds only in-frame clones, not every one. The data show about 150,000 clones, with 70% to 90% seen just once and around 4.9% held by the top ten. Concerning this clone: Its antigen is as yet unknown.

Sequenced here: peripheral blood, sampled on day 0 of AZD1222 vaccination. The chain combines TRBV11-2 with TRBJ2-2; TRBD2 is a possible D gene (6 bases). The TCR sequence derives from an adult in good health. The CDR3 bases are TGTGCCAGCAGCCCATCGACTAGTGGGACCGGGGAGCTGTTTTTT. It encodes CASSPSTSGTGELFF.